Listed here are 14 T cell receptor beta chains from one sample, sequenced in a study of T cell clones after liver transplantation. Repertoires were generated with immunoSEQ multiplex PCR, while TCRdb's copy carries only in-frame clones and drops some. The sample carries 98,000 or so clones, 80% to 85% recorded once. The sequencing here drew on CD4+ T cells from blood, taken before liver transplant. Receptor source: a human donor who received a liver transplant.

The chain is built from TRBV19 and TRBJ1-4; D not resolved. This CDR3 has 14 residues. Germline V CDR1 and CDR2: LNHDA, SQIVND (reference sequence). Trimming stripped 3 bases from V and 5 bases from J, with 10 bases between. The DNA for the CDR3 is TGTGCCAGTAGTATGGGCAGCGACAATGAAAAACTGTTTTTT. This encodes CASSMGSDNEKLFF.

The chain uses TRBV7-8 and TRBJ2-2; D remains unclear. V was clipped by 5 bases and J by 1 base, with 17 bases between them. Per the germline V gene, CDR1 is SGHVS and CDR2 is FQNEAQ. The CDR3 loop spans 17 amino acids. The CDR3 nucleotides are TGTGCCAGCAGCCCCTTGGCAGGTTCATGGAACACCGGGGAGCTGTTTTTT. This translates into CASSPLAGSWNTGELFF.

The J gene is TRBJ2-7, the V gene TRBV2, with TRBD2 identical over 8 bases. V lost 7 bases, J lost 2 bases, and 7 bases stayed unmatched. Germline loops: CDR1 SNHLY, CDR2 FYNNEI. The CDR3 is 14 amino acids. The CDR3 protein is CASTWVSGAYEQYF. Written as DNA, the CDR3 is TGTGCCAGCACCTGGGTTAGCGGGGCCTACGAGCAGTACTTC.

The rearrangement joins TRBV27 to TRBJ2-2; 8 bases match TRBD1. The CDR3 sequence is 14 residues long. V lost 10 bases, J lost 6 bases, and 10 bases stayed unmatched. Germline CDR1 reads MNHEY; CDR2 reads SMNVEV (reference sequence). Written as DNA, the CDR3 is TGTGCCACCCGAGCAAGACAGGGGCCCGGGGAGCTGTTTTTT. Translation: CATRARQGPGELFF.

This chain links TRBV28 with TRBJ2-7; either TRBD1 or TRBD2 may supply D (5 bases each). CDR1 is MDHEN and CDR2 is SYDVKM in the germline V gene. The CDR3 loop spans 12 amino acids. The germline V and J ends were trimmed by 2 bases and 6 bases, with 8 bases remaining between them. The CDR3 here is CASSLEGFEQYF. As DNA, the CDR3 is TGTGCCAGCAGTTTAGAGGGGTTCGAGCAGTACTTC.

This rearrangement joins TRBV19 to TRBJ2-6; D possibly corresponds to TRBD1 (5 bases). The germline CDR1 and CDR2 sequences are LNHDA and SQIVND (reference sequence). The CDR3 covers 16 residues. V was clipped by 6 bases and J by 1 base, with 13 bases between them. In nucleotides, the CDR3 is TGTGCCAGTAGACAGGTTGCACATTCTGGGGCCAACGTCCTGACTTTC. The encoded protein is CASRQVAHSGANVLTF.

The V gene is TRBV28, the J gene TRBJ2-1, with 13 bases lining up with TRBD2. The ends lost 10 bases at V and 9 bases at J; junction bases unmatched: 12. Per germline, CDR1 MDHEN and CDR2 SYDVKM. This CDR3 has 15 residues. The CDR3 here is CATGAGLAGVVEQFF. The DNA of the CDR3 is TGTGCCACCGGGGCAGGACTAGCGGGAGTTGTTGAGCAGTTCTTC. The variable domain in full, completed from reference TRBV28 and TRBJ2-1, reads DVKVTQSSRYLVKRTGEKVFLECVQDMDHENMFWYRQDPGLGLRLIYFSYDVKMKEKGDIPEGYSVSREKKERFSLILESASTNQTSMYLCATGAGLAGVVEQFFGPGTRLTVL.

The V call is TRBV7-3, the J call TRBJ2-1; TRBD1 aligns across 10 bases. V lost 5 bases and J lost 7; bases outside the gene matches: 5. The CDR3 runs 14 residues. CDR1 is SGHTA, CDR2 FQGTGA, per germline. The CDR3 sequence: CASSKPGQGNEQFF. The CDR3 DNA reads TGTGCCAGCAGCAAACCGGGACAGGGGAATGAGCAGTTCTTC.

In this sample, this clone turned up a few times. The chain recombines TRBV11-1 with TRBJ1-2; D gene unclear. The CDR3 totals 12 residues. Germline assignment: CDR1 SGHAT and CDR2 FQDESV (reference sequence). V gave up 5 bases and J gave up 2 bases, with 6 bases separating them. CDR3 nucleotide sequence: TGTGCCAGCAGCCGAGAAAACTATGGCTACACCTTC. Protein sequence: CASSRENYGYTF.

The V gene is TRBV4-1, the J gene TRBJ1-1; perhaps TRBD1 as D (6 bases). CDR3 length: 14 amino acids. Germline CDR1 and CDR2: MGHRA and YSYEKL. The V and J ends lost 0 bases and 11 bases respectively, with 16 bases between them. The CDR3 DNA sequence: TGCGCCAGCAGCCAAGACACTGTGGCAGGGGTCGCTTTCTTT. This translates into CASSQDTVAGVAFF.

This clone appeared a few times. The rearrangement uses TRBV30 and TRBJ1-1; TRBD1 matches at 8 bases. This CDR3 comprises 13 residues. V shed 4 bases and J 5 bases; nucleotides not matched to a gene: 6. Germline-derived CDR1 and CDR2 are GTSNPN and SVGIG (reference sequence). CDR3 sequence (DNA): TGTGCCTGGATTTGGACAGGGAAAACTGAAGCTTTCTTT. Amino acid sequence: CAWIWTGKTEAFF. Full variable domain (rest looked up from reference TRBV30 and TRBJ1-1): SQTIHQWPATLVQPVGSPLSLECTVEGTSNPNLYWYRQAAGRGLQLLFYSVGIGQISSEVPQNLSASRPQDRQFILSSKKLLLSDSGFYLCAWIWTGKTEAFFGQGTRLTVV.

The V call is TRBV6-5, the J call TRBJ2-7, with a weak D call TRBD2 (5 bases). Germline CDR1 MNHEY, CDR2 SVGAGI. Between the trimmed V and J ends, which lost 0 bases and 3 bases, there was a span of 12 bases. This CDR3 comprises 15 residues. CDR3 region: CASSYSRSGSYEQYF. CDR3 coding DNA: TGTGCCAGCAGTTACTCCCGCAGTGGGAGCTACGAGCAGTACTTC.

This clone was detected once. The CDR3 bases are TGTGCCAGCAGCTCGGGGGTTGCAGGGTTCAGCAATCAGCCCCAGCATTTT. It yields the protein CASSSGVAGFSNQPQHF. The chain combines TRBV7-9 with TRBJ1-5; possible D gene TRBD1, 5 bases. This CDR3 spans 17 amino acids. The V end was cut by 4 bases, the J end by 1 base, with 17 bases between. Germline V gives CDR1 SEHNR, CDR2 FQNEAQ (reference sequence).

This clone occurred once. V is TRBV4-2 and J is TRBJ1-4; D might be TRBD1 (6 bases). The V end was cut by 2 bases, the J end by 7 bases, with 11 bases between. Germline V gene data show CDR1 as LGHNA and CDR2 as YNFKEQ. The CDR3 has 14 amino acids. DNA for the CDR3: TGTGCCAGCAGCCAAAGCAGGGGAGGTGAAAAACTGTTTTTT. Amino acids: CASSQSRGGEKLFF.